A selection of T cell receptor beta chains follows, all from one sample in a study of blood T cell repertoires in COVID-19. The table came from immunoSEQ multiplex PCR; TCRdb's copy has only in-frame clones and leaves some out. The sample lists about 270,000 clones, around 88% occurring once. Specimen: PBMCs or T cells enriched from blood (not recorded which). The receptors here all came from a woman in her 40s with acute COVID-19. CDR3s include the opening cysteine and the closing phenylalanine or tryptophan. D genes are given only for firm matches. Rows give clone size only sometimes, using once, few, many, or a class for an expanded clone.

TRBJ2-1	-	-	TRBV27	TGTGCCAGCAGTTTCCACGATAGCGGCCCCTACAATGAGCAGTTCTTC	CASSFHDSGPYNEQFF
TRBJ1-5	-	-	TRBV7-2	TGTGCCAGCAGCTCGAGGGCCAATCAGCCCCAGCATTTT	CASSSRANQPQHF
TRBJ1-3	-	once	TRBV10-3	TGTGCCATCAGTGAAGAGACATTAAACACCATATATTTT	CAISEETLNTIYF
TRBJ2-3	TRBD2	-	TRBV5-1	TGCGCCAGCAGCTTACTAGCGGGAGTGACAGATACGCAGTATTTT	CASSLLAGVTDTQYF
TRBJ2-6	TRBD1	-	TRBV29-1	TGCAGCGTTGCAGGACAGGGCCACTCTGGGGCCAACGTCCTGACTTTC	CSVAGQGHSGANVLTF
TRBJ2-2	TRBD2	-	TRBV24-1	TGTGCCACCAGTGATCCGGGACTAGGTATCACCGGGGAGCTGTTTTTT	CATSDPGLGITGELFF
TRBJ2-7	-	-	TRBV20-1	TGCAGTGCTAGAGAGGCATACGAGCAGTACTTC	CSAREAYEQYF
TRBJ2-7	-	-	TRBV11-2	TGTGCCAGCAGCAACCGAGGACAGAGCTCCTACGAGCAGTACTTC	CASSNRGQSSYEQYF
TRBJ2-2	TRBD1	-	TRBV5-4	TGTGCCAGCAGCTCGGAGACAGGGCACACCGGGGAGCTGTTTTTT	CASSSETGHTGELFF
TRBJ1-6	-	-	TRBV30	TGTGCCTGGACCCCGGAGCAGCCCCCCACCTATAATTCACCCCTCCACTTT	CAWTPEQPPTYNSPLHF
TRBJ2-3	-	-	TRBV3-1/TRBV3-2	TGTGCCAGCAGCCAACTAGCGACCAGCACAGATACGCAGTATTTT	CASSQLATSTDTQYF
TRBJ2-1	TRBD1	-	TRBV28	TGTGCCAGCAGTCAAAAGTTTCTCGGGCAGGGGGCGTACAATGAGCAGTTCTTC	CASSQKFLGQGAYNEQFF
TRBJ1-5	-	few	TRBV3-1/TRBV3-2	TGTGCCAGCACCGGCGGGCCCGGTCAGCCCCAGCATTTT	CASTGGPGQPQHF
TRBJ1-2	-	few	TRBV6-2/TRBV6-3	TGTGCCAGCAGTTATCTCTATGGCTACACCTTC	CASSYLYGYTF
TRBJ1-4	-	-	TRBV19	TGTGCCAGTAGTATTGGTTCGGGGTATGAAAATGAAAAACTGTTTTTT	CASSIGSGYENEKLFF
TRBJ2-5	TRBD1	-	TRBV28	TGTGCCAGCACCCAGGGGGCGCCGGGAGAGACCCAGTACTTC	CASTQGAPGETQYF
TRBJ2-7	TRBD1	once	TRBV19	TGTGCCAGTAGTTATAACAGGGACAGCCGGGAGCAGTACTTC	CASSYNRDSREQYF
TRBJ1-1	-	-	TRBV10-1	TGCGCCAGTAAGACGGCTAGTGGTGAAGCTTTCTTT	CASKTASGEAFF
TRBJ2-7	-	-	TRBV5-1	TGCGCCAGCAGCTCAGAGGGCTACAGGGCAGCCTACGAGCAGTACTTC	CASSSEGYRAAYEQYF
TRBJ1-4	TRBD1	-	TRBV28	TGTGCCAGCAGCTTGGAGGGGGCAAGGAATGAAAAACTGTTTTTT	CASSLEGARNEKLFF
TRBJ2-3	TRBD1	once	TRBV3-1/TRBV3-2	TGTGCCAGCAGCCAAGGACAGGGGGCTGGAGATACGCAGTATTTT	CASSQGQGAGDTQYF
TRBJ1-3	-	-	TRBV2	TGTGCCAGCAGTGTCCAGGGGTCTGGAAACACCATATATTTT	CASSVQGSGNTIYF